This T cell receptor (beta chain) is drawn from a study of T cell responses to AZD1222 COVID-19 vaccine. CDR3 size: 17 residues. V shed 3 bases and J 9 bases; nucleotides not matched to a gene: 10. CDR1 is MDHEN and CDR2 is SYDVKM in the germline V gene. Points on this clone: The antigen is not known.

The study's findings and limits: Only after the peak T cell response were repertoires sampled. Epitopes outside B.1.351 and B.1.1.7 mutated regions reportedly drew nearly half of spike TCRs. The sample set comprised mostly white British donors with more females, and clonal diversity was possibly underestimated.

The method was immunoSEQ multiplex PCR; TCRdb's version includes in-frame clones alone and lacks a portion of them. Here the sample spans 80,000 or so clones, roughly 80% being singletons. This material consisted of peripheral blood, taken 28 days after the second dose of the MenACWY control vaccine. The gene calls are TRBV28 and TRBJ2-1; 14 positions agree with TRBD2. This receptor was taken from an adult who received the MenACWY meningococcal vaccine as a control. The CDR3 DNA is TGTGCCAGCAGTTTGGGGGGGACTAGCGGGAGTGTTGGTGAGCAGTTCTTC. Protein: CASSLGGTSGSVGEQFF.